This T cell receptor (beta chain) was recovered during a study of blood T cell repertoires in COVID-19. Background on the study: Sources were T cells, B-cell-depleted T cells, or PBMCs; the material itself was cDNA or gDNA.

Method: immunoSEQ multiplex PCR; TCRdb's copy keeps in-frame clones and lacks some. The data hold about 280,000 clones, with approximately 85% observed a single time. Germline values: CDR1 MDHEN, CDR2 SYDVKM. With 3 bases removed from V and 5 bases from J, the gap between germline ends came to 8 bases. The CDR3 length is 13 residues. The chain joins TRBV28 to TRBJ1-5, with a weak D call TRBD1 (6 bases). This sequence originates from a man aged 45 to 65 with active or convalescent COVID-19. What was sequenced was peripheral blood. The CDR3 protein is CASSLDRYQPQHF. The CDR3 nucleotides are TGTGCCAGCAGTTTGGACAGATATCAGCCCCAGCATTTT.